The rows below give T cell receptor beta chains drawn from one sample of a study of blood T cell repertoires in COVID-19. Sequenced by immunoSEQ multiplex PCR; TCRdb stores in-frame clones only, minus some. The table has roughly 180,000 clones, 75% to 90% seen once. What was sequenced was peripheral blood. The receptor source for this set is a woman aged 55-69 years with acute or convalescent COVID-19. Each CDR3 is given with its conserved first and last residue. The order of the fields is J gene, D gene, V gene, clone size, CDR3 protein, CDR3 DNA. The D gene is left open where the match is weak. Expanded clones are given a class, and other clones once, few, many or no size at all.

TRBJ1-6 | TRBD1 | TRBV6-6 | - | CASSNPGQNSPLHF | TGTGCCAGCAGTAACCCGGGACAGAATTCACCCCTCCACTTT
TRBJ2-5 | TRBD2 | TRBV5-4 | - | CASSSGPASGSHETQYF | TGTGCCAGCAGCTCCGGACCCGCTAGCGGGAGTCATGAGACCCAGTACTTC
TRBJ2-1 | - | TRBV18 | - | CASSPRQREQFF | TGTGCCAGCTCACCACGGCAGAGGGAGCAGTTCTTC
TRBJ1-6 | TRBD1 | TRBV5-1 | - | CASSLQGAESPLHF | TGCGCCAGCAGCTTACAGGGGGCTGAATCACCCCTCCACTTT
TRBJ1-2 | - | TRBV5-1 | - | CASSDQGTNYGYTF | TGCGCCAGCAGCGATCAGGGAACAAACTATGGCTACACCTTC
TRBJ2-1 | TRBD1 | TRBV5-1 | - | CASSLGPGQAYNEQFF | TGCGCCAGCAGCTTGGGCCCCGGACAGGCTTACAATGAGCAGTTCTTC
TRBJ1-2 | - | TRBV30 | - | CAWTLGARGYTF | TGTGCCTGGACCCTAGGTGCGAGGGGCTACACCTTC
TRBJ1-1 | - | TRBV11-2 | - | CASSLDQGYTEAFF | TGTGCCAGCAGCTTAGACCAGGGGTACACTGAAGCTTTCTTT
TRBJ1-2 | TRBD1 | TRBV3-1/TRBV3-2 | - | CAGSKRQGSNYGYTF | TGTGCCGGCAGCAAGAGACAGGGATCAAACTATGGCTACACCTTC
TRBJ2-7 | - | TRBV5-4 | - | CASSWASGNSYEQYF | TGTGCCAGCAGCTGGGCCTCAGGGAACTCCTACGAGCAGTACTTC
TRBJ2-1 | - | TRBV27 | once | CASSSRGWFDEQFF | TGTGCCAGCAGTTCGAGGGGGTGGTTCGATGAGCAGTTCTTC
TRBJ2-1 | TRBD2 | TRBV7-8 | - | CASSLGGSPHEQFF | TGTGCCAGCAGCTTAGGCGGGAGCCCTCATGAGCAGTTCTTC
TRBJ1-1 | TRBD1 | TRBV5-4 | - | CASSPGTGRNTEAFF | TGTGCCAGCAGCCCCGGGACAGGGAGGAACACTGAAGCTTTCTTT
TRBJ2-3 | - | TRBV28 | - | CASSFRGVTTDTQYF | TGTGCCAGCAGTTTCAGGGGTGTGACCACAGATACGCAGTATTTT
TRBJ1-2 | TRBD1 | TRBV28 | - | CASSPVPGTGNYGYTF | TGTGCCAGCAGTCCCGTTCCCGGGACAGGGAACTATGGCTACACCTTC
TRBJ2-5 | - | TRBV5-6 | - | CASSTQNIETQYF | TGTGCCAGCAGCACCCAGAATATCGAGACCCAGTACTTC
TRBJ2-1 | - | TRBV28 | once | CASSLYRGLSYNEQFF | TGTGCCAGCAGTTTATACAGAGGGCTTTCCTACAATGAGCAGTTCTTC
TRBJ2-2 | TRBD2 | TRBV6-5 | - | CASRRTRAGELFF | TGTGCCAGCAGACGGACTAGAGCCGGGGAGCTGTTTTTT
TRBJ1-6 | - | TRBV3-1/TRBV3-2 | few | CASSPTQRSSYNSPLHF | TGTGCCAGCAGCCCGACTCAACGAAGCTCCTATAATTCACCCCTCCACTTT
TRBJ1-2 | TRBD1 | TRBV19 | - | CASTPRDRGFNYGYTF | TGTGCCAGTACCCCTCGCGACAGGGGGTTCAACTATGGCTACACCTTC
TRBJ1-2 | TRBD1 | TRBV7-2 | - | CASSLARGQARTYGYTF | TGTGCCAGCAGCTTAGCGCGGGGACAGGCGAGGACCTATGGCTACACCTTC
TRBJ2-1 | TRBD2 | TRBV4-2 | once | CASSQGASGRGDNEQFF | TGTGCCAGCAGCCAAGGGGCTAGCGGGAGGGGGGATAATGAGCAGTTCTTC